Given below is one T cell receptor (beta chain) in context. What it binds is unknown. These data belong to a study of OX40 agonist ivuxolimab in advanced cancers. As for the study in general: The patients received ivuxolimab by intravenous route every 2 weeks at 0.01 to 10 mg/kg. Prior checkpoint blockade (anti-PD-1, anti-PD-L1 or anti-CTLA-4) was permitted; 40% had it.

Method: immunoSEQ multiplex PCR; TCRdb's copy keeps in-frame clones and lacks some. Altogether under 70,000 clones are present, about 85% being singletons, with the ten largest covering over 4%. CDR1 is SGHDT and CDR2 is YYEEEE in the germline V gene. V dropped 2 bases and J dropped 4 bases, with 7 bases sitting between them. This CDR3 has 12 residues. General study findings and limits: Expanded clones were, on average, more numerous among CD8+ T cells than CD4+. Clonal expansion from baseline to week 6 occurred in both CD4+ and CD8+ T cells.

The specimen comprised CD4+ or CD8+ T cells sorted from blood, sampled in a trial of the OX40 agonist ivuxolimab. The gene calls are TRBV5-6 and TRBJ2-7; D perhaps matches TRBD1 (5 bases). The receptor was derived from an adult with an advanced solid tumor such as melanoma, head and neck, liver or kidney cancer. Here the CDR3 reads CASSFAGYEQYF. The CDR3 bases are TGTGCCAGCAGCTTCGCAGGGTACGAGCAGTACTTC. Complete variable domain (other parts from reference TRBV5-6 and TRBJ2-7): DAGVTQSPTHLIKTRGQQVTLRCSPKSGHDTVSWYQQALGQGPQFIFQYYEEEERQRGNFPDRFSGHQFPNYSSELNVNALLLGDSALYLCASSFAGYEQYFGPGTRLTVT.